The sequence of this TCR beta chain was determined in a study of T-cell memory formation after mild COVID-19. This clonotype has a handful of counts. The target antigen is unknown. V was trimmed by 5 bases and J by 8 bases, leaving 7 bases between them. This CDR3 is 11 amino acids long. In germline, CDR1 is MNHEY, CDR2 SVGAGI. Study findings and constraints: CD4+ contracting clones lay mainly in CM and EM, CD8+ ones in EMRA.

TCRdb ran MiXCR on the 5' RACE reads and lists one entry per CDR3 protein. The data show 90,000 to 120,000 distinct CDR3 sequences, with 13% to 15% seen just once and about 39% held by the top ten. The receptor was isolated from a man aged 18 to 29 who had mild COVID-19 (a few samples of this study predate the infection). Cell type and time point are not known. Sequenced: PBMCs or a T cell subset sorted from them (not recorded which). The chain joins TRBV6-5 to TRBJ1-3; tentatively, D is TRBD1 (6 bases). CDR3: CASSTGYTIYF. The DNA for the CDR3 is TGTGCCAGCAGTACAGGGTACACCATATATTTT.